Presented here are 11 T cell receptor beta chains from one specimen sequenced in a study of control samples from healthy donors and cancer patients. Clones were sequenced by immunoSEQ multiplex PCR, and TCRdb holds only the in-frame ones, with some missing. The sample consists of 130,000 or so clones, about 88% of them appearing once. Sequenced input: blood. The receptors were gathered from a man aged 50 to 59 in good health.

The CDR3 nucleotides read TGTGCCAGCAGCTTGTCGGGGTTCAATCAGCCCCAGCATTTT. It is translated as CASSLSGFNQPQHF. The chain combines TRBV5-6 with TRBJ1-5; D not resolved. The CDR3 covers 14 residues. Trimming cost V 1 base and J 3 bases, with 8 bases left between them. The germline gives CDR1 SGHDT, CDR2 YYEEEE.

The chain uses TRBV3-1 (or the pseudogene TRBV3-2) and TRBJ2-1; 11 positions match TRBD2. The CDR3 has 18 residues. The ends lost 1 base at V and 5 bases at J; junction bases unmatched: 10. CDR1 and CDR2 (germline): LGHDT, YNNKEL (reference sequence). CDR3 in DNA: TGTGCCAGCAGCCAAGTGGCTATTCTAGCGGGGGGAAACAATGAGCAGTTCTTC. Residues: CASSQVAILAGGNNEQFF.

This clone came up a few times. The DNA for the CDR3 is TGTGCCACCACTCACGGACAGGGCGTTAATCAGCCCCAGCATTTT. As protein: CATTHGQGVNQPQHF. The chain employs TRBV15 and TRBJ1-5; 8 bases align to TRBD1. The CDR3 extends over 15 amino acids. Per the germline V gene, CDR1 is LNHNV and CDR2 is YYDKDF (reference sequence). V shed 7 bases and J 4 bases; nucleotides not matched to a gene: 9.

The V gene is TRBV4-1, the J gene TRBJ1-5; D gene uncertain. With 8 bases removed from V and 1 base from J, the gap between germline ends came to 12 bases. Per the germline V gene, CDR1 is MGHRA and CDR2 is YSYEKL. This CDR3 region has 14 residues. The CDR3 spells CASGGAESNQPQHF. As DNA, the CDR3 is TGCGCCAGCGGCGGTGCGGAGAGCAATCAGCCCCAGCATTTT.

The CDR3 DNA follows: TGCAGTGCTAGTAGGGGGCCGTTCACTGAAGCTTTCTTT. Its protein product is CSASRGPFTEAFF. The J gene is TRBJ1-1, the V gene TRBV20-1; TRBD1 matches at 7 bases. The CDR3 has 13 amino acids. Germline V gene sequence: CDR1 DFQATT, CDR2 SNEGSKA (reference sequence). The junction had 5 bases not matched to a gene; V was cut back by 3 bases and J by 4 bases.

The J gene is TRBJ1-4, the V gene TRBV9; D is possibly TRBD1 (5 bases). The CDR3 extends over 13 amino acids. The ends were cut back, 2 bases at V and 6 bases at J, with 8 bases in the middle. Germline CDR1 reads SGDLS; CDR2 reads YYNGEE. CDR3 amino acids: CASSVGGDEKLFF. CDR3 in DNA: TGTGCCAGCAGCGTCGGGGGGGATGAAAAACTGTTTTTT.

This rearrangement joins TRBV6-5 to TRBJ1-1, with TRBD1 as a possible D gene (5 bases). The CDR3 has 13 amino acids. The germline V gene encodes CDR1 MNHEY and CDR2 SVGAGI. Between the trimmed V and J ends, which lost 10 bases and 0 bases, there was a span of 12 bases. The CDR3 region has the DNA TGTGCCACCAGGGTGACCGTGAACACTGAAGCTTTCTTT. Amino acids: CATRVTVNTEAFF.

This sequence joins TRBV6-5 and TRBJ2-2; TRBD2 agrees at 7 bases. Germline trimming cut 1 base from V and 5 bases from J; bases unmatched to any gene: 4. Per germline, CDR1 MNHEY and CDR2 SVGAGI. The CDR3 spans 15 residues. The CDR3 sequence: CASSYWGGSTGELFF. As DNA, the CDR3 is TGTGCCAGCAGTTACTGGGGGGGGTCTACCGGGGAGCTGTTTTTT.

The V and J genes are TRBV9 and TRBJ2-7; 9 nucleotides align to TRBD1. Germline values: CDR1 SGDLS, CDR2 YYNGEE. V was pared by 2 bases and J by 5 bases, with 14 bases of the junction left unmatched. This CDR3 is 17 amino acids long. In DNA, the CDR3 is TGTGCCAGCAGCGTCGGGGGCGGCGGGACAGGGCAGCACGAGCAGTACTTC. Translation gives CASSVGGGGTGQHEQYF.

This clone was recorded a few times. V and J are TRBV19 and TRBJ1-2; the D is unclear. Between the trimmed V and J ends, which lost 5 bases and 4 bases, there was a span of 11 bases. The CDR3 is made up of 13 amino acids. Germline V CDR1 and CDR2: LNHDA, SQIVND (reference sequence). The CDR3: CASSRSGLYGYTF. CDR3 DNA: TGTGCCAGTAGTCGGTCCGGACTCTATGGCTACACCTTC.

The J gene is TRBJ1-1, the V gene TRBV14; the match to TRBD1 covers 9 bases. The germline V gene encodes CDR1 SGHDN and CDR2 FVKESK. This CDR3 is built from 13 residues. J lost 10 bases, V lost 4 bases, and 7 bases had no gene match. CDR3 DNA: TGTGCCAGCAGCCTCGGACAGGGGTCGCGAGCTTTCTTT. Residues: CASSLGQGSRAFF.